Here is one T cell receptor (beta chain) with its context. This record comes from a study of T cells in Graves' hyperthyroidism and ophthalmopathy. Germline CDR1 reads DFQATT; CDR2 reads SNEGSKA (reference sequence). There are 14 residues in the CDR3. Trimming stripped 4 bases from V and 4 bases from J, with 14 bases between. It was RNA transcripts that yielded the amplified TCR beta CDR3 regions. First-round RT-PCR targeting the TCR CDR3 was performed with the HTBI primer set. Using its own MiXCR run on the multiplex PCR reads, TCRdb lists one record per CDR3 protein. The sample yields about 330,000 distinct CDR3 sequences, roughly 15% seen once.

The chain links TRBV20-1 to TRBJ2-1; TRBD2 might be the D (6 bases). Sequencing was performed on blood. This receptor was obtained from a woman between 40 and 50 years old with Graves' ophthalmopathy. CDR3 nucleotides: TGCAGTGCTATCCACGGCGGGAAGTACAATGAGCAGTTCTTC. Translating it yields CSAIHGGKYNEQFF.